The table lists the clone carrying this T cell receptor (beta chain) with a count of one. V dropped 5 bases and J dropped 0 bases, with 11 bases sitting between them. The CDR3 consists of 15 residues. CDR1 MNHEY and CDR2 SVGAGI come from the germline V gene. This sample was taken from a study of blood T cell repertoires in COVID-19. The overall study: Acute and convalescent COVID-19 specimens originated in the United States, Italy and Spain. Sources were T cells, B-cell-depleted T cells, or PBMCs; the material itself was cDNA or gDNA.

Per the authors' pipeline: Reference gene primer amplification in the assay estimated nucleated cell counts. Sequenced by immunoSEQ multiplex PCR; TCRdb stores in-frame clones only, minus some. That table supplies the V and J calls and clone size; D and trimming were determined from the DNA. The sample records 200,000 to 250,000 clones, approximately 85% being singletons. The chain is built from TRBV6-5 and TRBJ2-1, with a weak D call TRBD2 (5 bases). The receptor's source is a woman aged 50 to 60 with active or convalescent COVID-19. Material for sequencing was peripheral blood. For the CDR3, the DNA is TGTGCCAGCAGTCGGGGATCTCTCTCCTACAATGAGCAGTTCTTC. It encodes CASSRGSLSYNEQFF.